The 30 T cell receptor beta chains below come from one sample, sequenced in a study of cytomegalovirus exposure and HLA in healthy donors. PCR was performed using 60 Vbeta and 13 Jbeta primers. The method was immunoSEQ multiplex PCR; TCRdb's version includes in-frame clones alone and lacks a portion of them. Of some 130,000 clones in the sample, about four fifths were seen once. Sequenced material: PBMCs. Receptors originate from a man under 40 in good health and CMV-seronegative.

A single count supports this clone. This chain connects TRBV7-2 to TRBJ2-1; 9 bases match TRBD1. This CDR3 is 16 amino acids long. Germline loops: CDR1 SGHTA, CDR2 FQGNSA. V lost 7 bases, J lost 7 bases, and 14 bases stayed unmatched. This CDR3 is CASNPPDRGLRNEQFF. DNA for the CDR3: TGTGCCAGCAACCCTCCGGACAGGGGCTTGAGGAATGAGCAGTTCTTC. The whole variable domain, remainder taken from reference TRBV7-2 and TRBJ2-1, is GAGVSQSPSNKVTEKGKDVELRCDPISGHTALYWYRQSLGQGLEFLIYFQGNSAPDKSGLPSDRFSAERTGGSVSTLTIQRTQQEDSAVYLCASNPPDRGLRNEQFFGPGTRLTVL.

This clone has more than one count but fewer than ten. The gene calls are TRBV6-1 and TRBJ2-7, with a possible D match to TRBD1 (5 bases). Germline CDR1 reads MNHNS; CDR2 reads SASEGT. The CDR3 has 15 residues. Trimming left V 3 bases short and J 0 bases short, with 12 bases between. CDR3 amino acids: CASSEHGAVSYEQYF. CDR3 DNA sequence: TGTGCCAGCAGTGAGCATGGGGCGGTCTCCTACGAGCAGTACTTC.

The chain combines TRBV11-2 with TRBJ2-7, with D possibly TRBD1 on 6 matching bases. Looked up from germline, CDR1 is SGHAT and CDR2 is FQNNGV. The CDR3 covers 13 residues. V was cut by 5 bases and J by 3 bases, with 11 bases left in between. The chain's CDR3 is CASSPNRDYEQYF. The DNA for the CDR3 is TGTGCCAGCAGCCCCAACAGGGACTACGAGCAGTACTTC.

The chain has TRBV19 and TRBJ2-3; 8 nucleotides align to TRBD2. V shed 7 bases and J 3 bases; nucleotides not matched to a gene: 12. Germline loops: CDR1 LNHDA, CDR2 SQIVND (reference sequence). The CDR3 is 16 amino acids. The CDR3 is CASTDAQRGRTDTQYF. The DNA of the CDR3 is TGTGCCAGTACGGACGCTCAGCGGGGGAGGACAGATACGCAGTATTTT.

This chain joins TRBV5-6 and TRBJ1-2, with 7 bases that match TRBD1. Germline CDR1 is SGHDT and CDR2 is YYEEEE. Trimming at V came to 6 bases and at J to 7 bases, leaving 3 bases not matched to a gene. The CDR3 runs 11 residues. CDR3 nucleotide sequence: TGTGCCAGCAACAACAGGGGTGGCTACACCTTC. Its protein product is CASNNRGGYTF.

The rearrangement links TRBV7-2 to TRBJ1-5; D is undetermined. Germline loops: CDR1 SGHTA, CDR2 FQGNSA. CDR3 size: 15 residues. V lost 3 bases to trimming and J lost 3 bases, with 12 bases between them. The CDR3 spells CASSLNSLYNQPQHF. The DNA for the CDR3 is TGTGCCAGCAGCTTGAACAGTCTTTACAATCAGCCCCAGCATTTT.

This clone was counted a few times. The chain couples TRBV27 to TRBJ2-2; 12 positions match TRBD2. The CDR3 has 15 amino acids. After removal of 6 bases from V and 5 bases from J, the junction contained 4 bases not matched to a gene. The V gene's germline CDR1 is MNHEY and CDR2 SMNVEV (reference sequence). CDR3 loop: CASSPGLAGTGELFF. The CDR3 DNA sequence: TGTGCCAGCAGCCCCGGACTAGCGGGAACCGGGGAGCTGTTTTTT.

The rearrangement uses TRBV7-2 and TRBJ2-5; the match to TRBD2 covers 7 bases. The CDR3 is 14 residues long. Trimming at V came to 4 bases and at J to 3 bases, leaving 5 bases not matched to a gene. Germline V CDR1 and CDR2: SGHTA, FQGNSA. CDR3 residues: CASSWRAGEETQYF. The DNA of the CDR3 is TGTGCCAGCAGCTGGAGGGCGGGGGAAGAGACCCAGTACTTC.

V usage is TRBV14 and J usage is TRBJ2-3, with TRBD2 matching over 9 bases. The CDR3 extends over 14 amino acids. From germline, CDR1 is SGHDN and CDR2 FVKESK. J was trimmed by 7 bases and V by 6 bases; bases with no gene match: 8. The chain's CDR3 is CASRSSGNMNTQYF. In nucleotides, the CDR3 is TGTGCCAGCAGATCTAGCGGGAATATGAATACGCAGTATTTT.

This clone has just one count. Here the CDR3 DNA reads TGTGCCAGCAGCACCCAAGGACAGGGCTTAGGGAACATTCAGTACTTC. This translates into CASSTQGQGLGNIQYF. The rearrangement joins TRBV7-2 to TRBJ2-4; TRBD1 aligns across 8 bases. Looked up from germline, CDR1 is SGHTA and CDR2 is FQGNSA. The CDR3 loop spans 16 amino acids. J gave up 7 bases and V 5 bases, and 13 bases lay outside the gene matches.

As DNA, the CDR3 is TGTGCCAGTAAGAACAGGGGCGAGACCCAGTACTTC. Amino acids: CASKNRGETQYF. The V gene is TRBV19, the J gene TRBJ2-5; 7 bases fit TRBD1. V trimming: 7 bases; J trimming: 5 bases; junction bases outside the gene matches: 4. Germline V gene sequence: CDR1 LNHDA, CDR2 SQIVND (reference sequence). The CDR3 sequence is 12 residues long.

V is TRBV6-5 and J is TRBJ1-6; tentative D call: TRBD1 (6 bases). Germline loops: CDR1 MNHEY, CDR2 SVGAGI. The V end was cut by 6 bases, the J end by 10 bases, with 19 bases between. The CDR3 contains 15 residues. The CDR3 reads CASRATQGSESPLHF. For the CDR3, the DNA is TGTGCCAGCAGGGCGACACAGGGTTCAGAATCACCCCTCCACTTT.

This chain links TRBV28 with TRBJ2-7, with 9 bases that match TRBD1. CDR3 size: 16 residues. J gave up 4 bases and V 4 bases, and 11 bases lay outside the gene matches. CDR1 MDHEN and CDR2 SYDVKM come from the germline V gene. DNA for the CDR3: TGTGCCAGCAGTTCGGAGGGACAGGGCTATTCTTACGAGCAGTACTTC. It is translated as CASSSEGQGYSYEQYF.

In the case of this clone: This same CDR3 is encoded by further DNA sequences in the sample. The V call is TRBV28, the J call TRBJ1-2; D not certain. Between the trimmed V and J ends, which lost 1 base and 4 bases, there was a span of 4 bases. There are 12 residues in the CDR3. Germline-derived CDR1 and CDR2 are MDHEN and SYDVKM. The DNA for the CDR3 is TGTGCCAGCAGTTTATCCCTCTATGGCTACACCTTC. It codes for CASSLSLYGYTF.

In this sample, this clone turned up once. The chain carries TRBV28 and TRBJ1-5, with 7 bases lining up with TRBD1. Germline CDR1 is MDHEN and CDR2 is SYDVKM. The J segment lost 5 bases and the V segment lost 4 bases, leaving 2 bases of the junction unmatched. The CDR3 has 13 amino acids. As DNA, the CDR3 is TGTGCCAGCAGTTACAGGGGTCATCAGCCCCAGCATTTT. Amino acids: CASSYRGHQPQHF.

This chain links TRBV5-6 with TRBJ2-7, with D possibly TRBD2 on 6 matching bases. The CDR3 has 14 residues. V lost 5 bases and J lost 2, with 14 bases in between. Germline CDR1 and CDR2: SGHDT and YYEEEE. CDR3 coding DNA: TGTGCCAGCAGGGCGGGGTGGGGGACCTACGAGCAGTACTTC. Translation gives CASRAGWGTYEQYF.

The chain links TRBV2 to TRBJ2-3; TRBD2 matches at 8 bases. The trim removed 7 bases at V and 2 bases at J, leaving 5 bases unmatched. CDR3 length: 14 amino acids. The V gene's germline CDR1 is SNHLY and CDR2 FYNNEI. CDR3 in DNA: TGTGCCAGCATTGAGCGGGAGACCACAGATACGCAGTATTTT. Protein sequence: CASIERETTDTQYF.

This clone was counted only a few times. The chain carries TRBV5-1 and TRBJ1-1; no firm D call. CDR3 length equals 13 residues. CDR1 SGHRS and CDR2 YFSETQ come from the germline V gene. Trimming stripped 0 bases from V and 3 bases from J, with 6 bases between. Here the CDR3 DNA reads TGCGCCAGCAGCTTGGGCGCGGACACTGAAGCTTTCTTT. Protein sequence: CASSLGADTEAFF.

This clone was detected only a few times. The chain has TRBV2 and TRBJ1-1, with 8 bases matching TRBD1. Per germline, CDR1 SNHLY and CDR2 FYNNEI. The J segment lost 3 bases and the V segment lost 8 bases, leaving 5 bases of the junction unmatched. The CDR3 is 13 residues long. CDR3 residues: CASVQGGDTEAFF. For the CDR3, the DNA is TGTGCCAGCGTACAGGGGGGGGACACTGAAGCTTTCTTT.

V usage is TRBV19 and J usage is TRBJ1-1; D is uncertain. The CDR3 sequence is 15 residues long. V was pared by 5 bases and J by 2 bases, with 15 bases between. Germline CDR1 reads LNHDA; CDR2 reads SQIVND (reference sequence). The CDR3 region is CASSLNSLANTEAFF. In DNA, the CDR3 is TGTGCCAGTAGTCTAAACAGCCTGGCCAACACTGAAGCTTTCTTT.

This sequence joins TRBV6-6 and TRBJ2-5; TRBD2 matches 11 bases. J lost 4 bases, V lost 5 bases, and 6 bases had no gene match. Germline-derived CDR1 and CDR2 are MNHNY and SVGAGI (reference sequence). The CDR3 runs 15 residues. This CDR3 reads CASSTWTSGRETQYF. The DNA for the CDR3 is TGTGCCAGCAGTACTTGGACTAGCGGGCGAGAGACCCAGTACTTC.

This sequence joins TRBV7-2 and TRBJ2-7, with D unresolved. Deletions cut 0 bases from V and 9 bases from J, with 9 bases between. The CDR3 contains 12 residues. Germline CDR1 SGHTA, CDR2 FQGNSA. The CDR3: CASSLALGGQYF. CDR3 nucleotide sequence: TGTGCCAGCAGCTTAGCGCTCGGCGGGCAGTACTTC.

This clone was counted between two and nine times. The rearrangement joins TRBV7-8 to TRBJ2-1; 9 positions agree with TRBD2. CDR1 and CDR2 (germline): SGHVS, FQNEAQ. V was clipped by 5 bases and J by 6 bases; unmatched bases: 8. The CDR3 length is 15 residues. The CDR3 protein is CASSPPGTSINEQFF. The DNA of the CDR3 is TGTGCCAGCAGCCCCCCCGGGACTAGCATCAATGAGCAGTTCTTC.

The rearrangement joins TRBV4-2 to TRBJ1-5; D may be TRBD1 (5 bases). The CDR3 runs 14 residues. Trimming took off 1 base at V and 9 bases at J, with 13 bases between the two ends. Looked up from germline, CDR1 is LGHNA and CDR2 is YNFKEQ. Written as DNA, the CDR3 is TGTGCCAGCAGCCAAGCCGGGGGTAACACGCCCCAGCATTTT. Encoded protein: CASSQAGGNTPQHF.

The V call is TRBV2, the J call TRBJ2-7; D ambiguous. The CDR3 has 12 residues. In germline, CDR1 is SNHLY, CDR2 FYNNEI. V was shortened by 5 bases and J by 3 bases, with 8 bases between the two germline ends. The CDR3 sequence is CASSSTRYEQYF. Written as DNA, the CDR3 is TGTGCCAGCAGTTCTACTCGCTACGAGCAGTACTTC. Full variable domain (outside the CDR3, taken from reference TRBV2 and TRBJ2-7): EPEVTQTPSHQVTQMGQEVILRCVPISNHLYFYWYRQILGQKVEFLVSFYNNEISEKSEIFDDQFSVERPDGSNFTLKIRSTKLEDSAMYFCASSSTRYEQYFGPGTRLTVT.

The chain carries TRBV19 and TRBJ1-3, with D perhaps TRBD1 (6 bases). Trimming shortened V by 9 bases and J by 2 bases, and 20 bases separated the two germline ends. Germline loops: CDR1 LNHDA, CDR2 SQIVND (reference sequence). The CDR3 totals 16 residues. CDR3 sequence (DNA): TGTGCCAGCGAAGGGGTCAGGGGCGAAACTGGAAACACCATATATTTT. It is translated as CASEGVRGETGNTIYF. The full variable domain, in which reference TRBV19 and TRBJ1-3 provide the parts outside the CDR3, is DGGITQSPKYLFRKEGQNVTLSCEQNLNHDAMYWYRQDPGQGLRLIYYSQIVNDFQKGDIAEGYSVSREKKESFPLTVTSAQKNPTAFYLCASEGVRGETGNTIYFGEGSWLTVV.

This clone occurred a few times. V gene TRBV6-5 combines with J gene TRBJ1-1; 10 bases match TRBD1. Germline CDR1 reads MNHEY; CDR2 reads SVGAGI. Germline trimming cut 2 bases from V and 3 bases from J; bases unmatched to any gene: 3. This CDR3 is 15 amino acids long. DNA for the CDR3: TGTGCCAGCAGTTACGAAGGACAGGGGGACACTGAAGCTTTCTTT. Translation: CASSYEGQGDTEAFF.

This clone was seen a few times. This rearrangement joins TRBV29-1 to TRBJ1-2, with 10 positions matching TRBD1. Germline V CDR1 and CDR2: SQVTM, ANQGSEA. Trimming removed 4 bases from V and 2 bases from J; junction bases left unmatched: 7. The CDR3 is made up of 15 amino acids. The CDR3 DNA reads TGCAGCGTTGGGACAAGACAGGGGGCGAACTATGGCTACACCTTC. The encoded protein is CSVGTRQGANYGYTF.

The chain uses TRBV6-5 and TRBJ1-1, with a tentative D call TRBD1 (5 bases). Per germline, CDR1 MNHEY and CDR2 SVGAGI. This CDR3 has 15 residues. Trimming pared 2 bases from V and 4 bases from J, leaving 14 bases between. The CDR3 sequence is CASSYVDRFTTEAFF. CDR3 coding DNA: TGTGCCAGCAGTTACGTAGACAGATTCACCACTGAAGCTTTCTTT.

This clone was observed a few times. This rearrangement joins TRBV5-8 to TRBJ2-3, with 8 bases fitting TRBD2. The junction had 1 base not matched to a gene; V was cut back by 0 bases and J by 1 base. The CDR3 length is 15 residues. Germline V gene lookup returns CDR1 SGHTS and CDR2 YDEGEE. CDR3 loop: CASSLGREGTDTQYF. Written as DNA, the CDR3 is TGTGCCAGCAGCTTGGGGCGGGAGGGCACAGATACGCAGTATTTT.